The rows below give T cell receptor beta chains drawn from one sample of a study of shared clonotypes between healthy human individuals. Assay: immunoSEQ multiplex PCR; the TCRdb copy retains only in-frame clones and omits some. Among fewer than 3 million clones listed, about nine tenths were seen once. Specimen: naive CD4+ T cells from PBMCs. The receptors were sampled from a man between 18 and 35 years old in good health. Some clones in this sample may be carry-over from other donors' samples. Each CDR3 is given with its conserved first and last residue. The D gene is left open where the match is weak. A row's size may be missing; if present it is once, few, many or a size class.

cdr3_length clone_size d_call j_call v_call cdr3_nt cdr3_aa
14 once TRBD1 TRBJ2-3 TRBV28 TGTGCCAGCAGACAGGGGGGAGCCACAGATACGCAGTATTTT CASRQGGATDTQYF
14 . . TRBJ2-7 TRBV21-1 TGTGCCAGCAGCAAAGGGTGGGATCCCTACGAGCAGTACTTC CASSKGWDPYEQYF
15 . . TRBJ1-5 TRBV1 TGCACCAGCAGCCAACGACAGGGGGGCAATCAGCCCCAGCATTTT CTSSQRQGGNQPQHF
12 . . TRBJ2-7 TRBV2 TGTGCCAGCAGTCAAACTAGCTACGAGCAGTACTTC CASSQTSYEQYF
16 . TRBD2 TRBJ2-7 TRBV4-1 TGCGCCAGCAGCCAAGAGGCCGGGACTAGCGGCTACGAGCAGTACTTC CASSQEAGTSGYEQYF
16 . TRBD1 TRBJ1-1 TRBV15 TGTGCCACCAGCCGGGACAGGGGAGCTCTGAACACTGAAGCTTTCTTT CATSRDRGALNTEAFF
13 . . TRBJ1-2 TRBV5-4 TGTGCCAGCAGCTTCTTAGGGACATCCTCCGAAGCCTTC CASSFLGTSSEAF
14 . . TRBJ1-4 TRBV25-1 TGTGCCAGCAGACCACAGGGATCACTTGAAAAACTGTTTTTT CASRPQGSLEKLFF
15 once . TRBJ1-1 TRBV7-2 TGTGCCAGCAGCTTAGGAGTAACCTACCAGGATGAAGCTTTCTTT CASSLGVTYQDEAFF
15 . . TRBJ1-2 TRBV5-6 TGTGCCAGCAGCCCGACCCGGGATGGGCTCTATGGCTACACCTTC CASSPTRDGLYGYTF
16 few . TRBJ1-1 TRBV4-1 TGCGCCAGCAGCCAAGATCACGGCCAGGGGCACACTGAAGCTTTCTTT CASSQDHGQGHTEAFF
12 few . TRBJ1-3 TRBV10-3 TGTGCCATCAGTGAGTCGGGAAACACCATATATTTT CAISESGNTIYF
14 . . TRBJ2-3 TRBV6-1 TGTGCCAGCAGTGAAGGGGGTAGCACAGATACGCAGTATTTT CASSEGGSTDTQYF
15 . TRBD1 TRBJ1-5 TRBV27 TGTGCCAGCAGTTTTGGACAGGGGGTCAATCAGCCCCAGCATTTT CASSFGQGVNQPQHF
14 . . TRBJ1-1 TRBV5-6 TGTGCCAGCAGCTTTCTAAGGGAGGGCACTGAAGCTTTCTTT CASSFLREGTEAFF
14 once TRBD1 TRBJ1-1 TRBV5-1 TGCGCCAGCAGTCGGGACAGACCGAACACTGAAGCTTTCTTT CASSRDRPNTEAFF
18 . TRBD1 TRBJ2-5 TRBV28 TGTGCCATCTCCGGGGGGACAGGGGGTTCCCGATTTCAAGAGACCCAGTACTTC CAISGGTGGSRFQETQYF
16 . TRBD2 TRBJ2-7 TRBV7-2 TGTGCCAGCAGCTTAGTACTAGCGGGAATCTCCTACGAGCAGTACTTC CASSLVLAGISYEQYF
12 . . TRBJ2-2 TRBV9 TGTGCCAGCAGCGTTCGGGGGTCGGAGCTGTTTTTT CASSVRGSELFF
16 . . TRBJ1-5 TRBV28 TGTGCCAGCATTTCTCGGCAGGGAGTGCGCAATCAGCCCCAGCATTTT CASISRQGVRNQPQHF
14 few . TRBJ1-5 TRBV30 TGTGCCTGGAGTGTCGGACTTAGCAATCAGCCCCAGCATTTT CAWSVGLSNQPQHF
13 . . TRBJ1-1 TRBV7-2 TGTGCCAGCAGCCGAGGACGGAACACTGAAGCTTTCTTT CASSRGRNTEAFF
12 . . TRBJ2-2 TRBV5-1 TGCGCCAGCAGCCAACATTCGCGGGAGCTGTTTTTT CASSQHSRELFF
13 once . TRBJ2-3 TRBV29-1 TGCAGCGGTAGGAGGTCTAGCACAGATACGCAGTATTTT CSGRRSSTDTQYF
15 . TRBD1 TRBJ1-2 TRBV19 TGTGCCAGTAGTAACCCGGGACAGGGGAGGATTGGCTACACCTTC CASSNPGQGRIGYTF
16 once TRBD2 TRBJ2-2 TRBV11-2 TGTGCCAGCAGCTTTTTTGCGGCTAGCGGGGCCGGGGAGCTGTTTTTT CASSFFAASGAGELFF
18 . TRBD2 TRBJ2-5 TRBV4-1 TGCGCCAGCAGCCAAACCCGCCTAGCGGGATCTTTCCAAGAGACCCAGTACTTC CASSQTRLAGSFQETQYF
14 . . TRBJ2-5 TRBV5-1 TGCGCCAGCAGCTTGGATCCAGGTCAAGAGACCCAGTACTTC CASSLDPGQETQYF
16 . TRBD2 TRBJ2-5 TRBV4-1 TGCGCCAGCAGCCCTCCACTAGCGGGGCAACAAGAGACCCAGTACTTC CASSPPLAGQQETQYF
10 . . TRBJ2-1 TRBV29-1 TGCAGCGTTGAGCACAATGAGCAGTTCTTC CSVEHNEQFF
15 . . TRBJ2-2 TRBV11-2 TGTGCCAGCAGCTTAGATAGTTCAAACACCGGGGAGCTGTTTTTT CASSLDSSNTGELFF
12 . TRBD1 TRBJ2-5 TRBV2 TGTGCCAGCAGAGACAGGGGAGAGACCCAGTACTTC CASRDRGETQYF
11 . . TRBJ1-5 TRBV6-1 TGTGCCAGCAGTGGCGTTCAGCCCCAGCATTTT CASSGVQPQHF
9 . . TRBJ2-5 TRBV7-6 TGTGCCTTAGGGAATTTACAGTACTTC CALGNLQYF
14 once . TRBJ1-5 TRBV10-3 TGTGCCATCAGTGAGTCAGACAGCAATCAGCCCCAGCATTTT CAISESDSNQPQHF
15 . . TRBJ2-5 TRBV5-1 TGCGCCAGCAGCTTGGCCGGCAGCTCCCAAGAGACCCAGTACTTC CASSLAGSSQETQYF
15 . TRBD1 TRBJ2-1 TRBV6-6 TGTGCCAGCAGTTCCCGGGACAGGACACACAATGAGCAGTTCTTC CASSSRDRTHNEQFF
13 once . TRBJ2-5 TRBV18 TGTGCCAGCTCACCAGAGACGGCGAGGACCCAGTACTTC CASSPETARTQYF
18 once TRBD2 TRBJ2-2 TRBV5-6 TGTGCCAGCAGTGATGGACTAGCGGGAGGGCCGAAGACCGGGGAGCTGTTTTTT CASSDGLAGGPKTGELFF
18 . TRBD1 TRBJ2-7 TRBV7-6 TGTGCCAGCAGCTTGCTTCCTACGGACAGGGGGGCATCCTACGAGCAGTACTTC CASSLLPTDRGASYEQYF
14 once . TRBJ1-2 TRBV6-6 TGTGCCAGCAGTTACGTACAGGAGAACTATGGCTACACCTTC CASSYVQENYGYTF
15 . . TRBJ2-1 TRBV11-2 TGTGCCAGCAGCTTCCGGGCGGGGAGAGGTAATGAGCAGTTCTTC CASSFRAGRGNEQFF
13 once TRBD2 TRBJ2-3 TRBV30 TGTGCGCGTGACCGGGGGGGGCCAGATACGCAGTATTTT CARDRGGPDTQYF
18 . TRBD2 TRBJ2-3 TRBV28 TGTGCCAGCAGCCAGTACCCCAGGACTAGACTGAGCACAGATACGCAGTATTTT CASSQYPRTRLSTDTQYF
16 . TRBD1 TRBJ2-5 TRBV5-1 TGCGCCAGCTCTCCCGGGGACAGGGGGCTCCAAGAGACCCAGTACTTC CASSPGDRGLQETQYF